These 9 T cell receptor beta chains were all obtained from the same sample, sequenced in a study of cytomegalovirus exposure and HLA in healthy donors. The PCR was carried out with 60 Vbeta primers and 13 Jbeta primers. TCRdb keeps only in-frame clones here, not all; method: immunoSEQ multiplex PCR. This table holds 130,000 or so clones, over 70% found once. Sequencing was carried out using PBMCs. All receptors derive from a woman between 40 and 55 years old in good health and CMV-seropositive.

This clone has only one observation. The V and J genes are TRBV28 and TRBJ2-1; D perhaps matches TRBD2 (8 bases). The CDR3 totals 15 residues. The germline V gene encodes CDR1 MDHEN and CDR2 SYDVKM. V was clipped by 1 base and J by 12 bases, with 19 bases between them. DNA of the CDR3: TGTGCCAGCAGTTTATTACAGTGGGACAGCGGGGGGCAGTTCTTC. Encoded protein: CASSLLQWDSGGQFF.

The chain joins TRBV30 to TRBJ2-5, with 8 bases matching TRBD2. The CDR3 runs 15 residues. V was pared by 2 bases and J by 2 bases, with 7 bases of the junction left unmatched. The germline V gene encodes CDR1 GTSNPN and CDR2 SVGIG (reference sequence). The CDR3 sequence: CAWSLRGGGQETQYF. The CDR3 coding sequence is TGTGCCTGGAGTCTCCGGGGGGGCGGTCAAGAGACCCAGTACTTC. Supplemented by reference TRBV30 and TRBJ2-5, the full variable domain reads SQTIHQWPATLVQPVGSPLSLECTVEGTSNPNLYWYRQAAGRGLQLLFYSVGIGQISSEVPQNLSASRPQDRQFILSSKKLLLSDSGFYLCAWSLRGGGQETQYFGPGTRLLVL.

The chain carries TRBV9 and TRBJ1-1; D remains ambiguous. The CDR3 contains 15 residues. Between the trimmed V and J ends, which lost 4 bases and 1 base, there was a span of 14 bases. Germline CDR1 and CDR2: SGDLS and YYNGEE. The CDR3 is CASSYNTGRNTEAFF. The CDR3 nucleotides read TGTGCCAGCAGCTACAATACCGGGAGGAACACTGAAGCTTTCTTT.

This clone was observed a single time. This CDR3 reads CASSTGTGYNEQFF. The CDR3 DNA follows: TGTGCCAGCAGCACCGGGACAGGGTATAATGAGCAGTTCTTC. V is TRBV6-5 and J is TRBJ2-1; TRBD1 matches 9 bases. Germline trimming cut 6 bases from V and 7 bases from J; bases unmatched to any gene: 7. The CDR3 contains 14 residues. The germline CDR1 and CDR2 sequences are MNHEY and SVGAGI.

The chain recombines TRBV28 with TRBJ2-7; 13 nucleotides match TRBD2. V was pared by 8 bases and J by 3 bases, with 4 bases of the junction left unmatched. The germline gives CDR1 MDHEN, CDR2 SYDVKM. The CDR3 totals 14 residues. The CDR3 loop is CASGTSGRGYEQYF. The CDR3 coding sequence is TGTGCCAGCGGCACTAGCGGGAGGGGCTACGAGCAGTACTTC.

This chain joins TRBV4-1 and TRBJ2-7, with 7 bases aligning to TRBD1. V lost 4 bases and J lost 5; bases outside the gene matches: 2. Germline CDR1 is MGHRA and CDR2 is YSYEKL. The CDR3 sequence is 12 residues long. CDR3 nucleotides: TGCGCCAGCAGCCCAGGACAGGACGAGCAGTACTTC. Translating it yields CASSPGQDEQYF.

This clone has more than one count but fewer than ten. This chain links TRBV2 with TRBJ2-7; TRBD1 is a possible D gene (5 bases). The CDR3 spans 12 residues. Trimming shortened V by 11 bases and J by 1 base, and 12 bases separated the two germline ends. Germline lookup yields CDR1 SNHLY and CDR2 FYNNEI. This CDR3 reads CAGSRESYEQYF. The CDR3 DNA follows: TGTGCCGGATCCAGGGAATCCTACGAGCAGTACTTC.

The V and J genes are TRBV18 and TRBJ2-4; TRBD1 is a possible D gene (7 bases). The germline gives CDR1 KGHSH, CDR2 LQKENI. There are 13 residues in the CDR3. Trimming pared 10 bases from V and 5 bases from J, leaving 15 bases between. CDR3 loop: CATAGQKENIQYF. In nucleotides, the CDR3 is TGTGCCACGGCGGGACAGAAAGAAAACATTCAGTACTTC.

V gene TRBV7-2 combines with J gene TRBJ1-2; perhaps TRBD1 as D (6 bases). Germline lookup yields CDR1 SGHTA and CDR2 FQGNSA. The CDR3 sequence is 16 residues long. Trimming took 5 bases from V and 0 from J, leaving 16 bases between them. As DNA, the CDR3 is TGTGCCAGCAGCCCCTCCGGGACACCCACTAACTATGGCTACACCTTC. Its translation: CASSPSGTPTNYGYTF.